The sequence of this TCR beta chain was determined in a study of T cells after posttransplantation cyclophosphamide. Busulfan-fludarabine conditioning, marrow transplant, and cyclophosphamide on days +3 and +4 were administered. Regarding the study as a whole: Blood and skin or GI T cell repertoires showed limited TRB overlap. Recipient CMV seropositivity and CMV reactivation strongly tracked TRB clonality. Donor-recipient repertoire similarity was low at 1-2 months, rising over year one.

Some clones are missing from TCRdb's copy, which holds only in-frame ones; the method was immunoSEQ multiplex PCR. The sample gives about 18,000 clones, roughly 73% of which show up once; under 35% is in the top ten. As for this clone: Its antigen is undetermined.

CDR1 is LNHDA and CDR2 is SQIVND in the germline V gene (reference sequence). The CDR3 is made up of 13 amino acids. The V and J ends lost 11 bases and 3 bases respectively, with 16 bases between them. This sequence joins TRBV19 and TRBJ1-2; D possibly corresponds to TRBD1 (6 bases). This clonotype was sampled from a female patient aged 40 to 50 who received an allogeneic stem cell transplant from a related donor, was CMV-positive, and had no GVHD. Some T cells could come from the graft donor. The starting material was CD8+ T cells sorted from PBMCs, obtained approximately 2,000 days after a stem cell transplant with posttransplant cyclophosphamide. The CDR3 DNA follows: TGTGCCGTTTCTGGGCGACAGGACTATGGCTACACCTTC. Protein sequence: CAVSGRQDYGYTF.